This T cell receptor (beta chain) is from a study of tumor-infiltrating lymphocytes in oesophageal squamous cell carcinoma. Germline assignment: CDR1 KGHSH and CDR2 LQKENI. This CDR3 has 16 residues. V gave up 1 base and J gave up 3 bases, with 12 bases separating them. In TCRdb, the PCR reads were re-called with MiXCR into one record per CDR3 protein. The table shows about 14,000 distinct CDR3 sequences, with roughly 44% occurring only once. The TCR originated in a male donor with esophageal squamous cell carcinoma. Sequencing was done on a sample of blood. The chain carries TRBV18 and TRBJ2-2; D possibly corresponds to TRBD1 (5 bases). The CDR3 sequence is CASSPLLVGDTGELFF. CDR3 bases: TGTGCCAGCTCACCACTTTTGGTAGGGGACACCGGGGAGCTGTTTTTT.